This T cell receptor beta chain was sequenced during a study of early T cells in non-severe SARS-CoV-2 infection. One entry per CDR3 protein, called by TCRdb with MiXCR from the 5' RACE reads. The table has over 20,000 distinct CDR3 sequences, roughly 4.7% seen once. This clonotype was recorded at least ten times. This receptor was identified in an adult who was a healthcare worker with PCR-confirmed SARS-CoV-2 infection or an uninfected control (not recorded which). Sample: whole blood.

CDR3 region: CASSIVGGNNEQFF. As DNA, the CDR3 is TGTGCCAGTAGTATAGTGGGAGGGAACAATGAGCAGTTCTTC. V usage is TRBV19 and J usage is TRBJ2-1, with 7 bases lining up with TRBD2. CDR3 length: 14 residues. Trimming took 1 base from V and 5 from J; bases not matched to a gene: 2. The germline gives CDR1 LNHDA, CDR2 SQIVND (reference sequence). Together with reference TRBV19 and TRBJ2-1, the CDR3 gives the full variable domain: DGGITQSPKYLFRKEGQNVTLSCEQNLNHDAMYWYRQDPGQGLRLIYYSQIVNDFQKGDIAEGYSVSREKKESFPLTVTSAQKNPTAFYLCASSIVGGNNEQFFGPGTRLTVL.